This T cell receptor (beta chain) came from a study of T cells in Graves' hyperthyroidism and ophthalmopathy (dated by TCRdb to the late 2010s). General notes on the study: Peripheral blood was sampled at the time of initial diagnosis, prior to any treatment. To identify distinguishing TCR V-J signatures, a discovery cohort of about a hundred patients was used, comprising under 45 with Graves' ophthalmopathy and some 60 with stable Graves' hyperthyroidism. An independent validation cohort of under 20 hyperthyroidism patients and about 16 patients who later progressed to ophthalmopathy tested prospective prediction of ophthalmopathy. The approximately 100 discovery patients were divided at random into training and test sets in a 7:3 ratio. The study also compared thyroid tissue and blood T-cell repertoires from roughly 6 Graves' hyperthyroidism patients. After blood sampling, hyperthyroidism patients were treated with methimazole at a starting dose of 30 mg daily, and ophthalmopathy patients were treated with high-dose intravenous methylprednisolone. The paper describes TCR Vbeta CDR3 sequencing of 120 to 150 peripheral blood samples, made up of around 41 ophthalmopathy patients, 70 to 80 hyperthyroidism patients and roughly 17 progressor patients. Study-wide findings and limitations: In cross-validation, a model built on a 13 V-J signature told ophthalmopathy apart from stable hyperthyroidism with 85% to 90% sensitivity and about 81% specificity, and in testing the same model reached 80%/75%. Most expanded thyroid clonotypes (frequency above 0.001) were also detected in blood, a finding suggesting that blood repertoires may reflect thyroid immune responses. In validation, the model predicted progression to ophthalmopathy a median of about 6.8 months before onset, with about 64% sensitivity and 72.22% specificity. Sample size was not statistically predetermined, and blinding of investigators to group allocation was not performed.

V is reduced by 2 bases and J by 0 bases, leaving a spacing of 16 bases between them. Looking up the germline V gene yields CDR1 MNHEY and CDR2 SVGAGI. Measured from the cysteine to the phenylalanine, the CDR3 is 17 residues long. Kept here is only the CDR3 DNA, which spans 51 bases and is read in frame from base 1. The TCR beta CDR3 regions were amplified from the RNA transcripts. A first-round RT-PCR of the TCR CDR3 used the HTBI primer set with the Qiagen OneStep RT-PCR kit. A second multiplex PCR round built the libraries, followed by size selection and purification. Libraries were sequenced paired-end with 100 bp reads on an Illumina HiSeq2000. The study's processing was this. SOAPnuke was used to process the raw data, throwing out any read that contained adapters or uncalled bases, had a mean Phred below 15, or lacked an exact constant-primer or identifier match. High-quality paired reads were merged using COPE v1.2.5, and each unique nucleotide sequence was defined as a clonotype. MiTCR v1.1 was used to align the clonotypes against IMGT TRBV, TRBD and TRBJ reference segments. The analysis included only V-J combinations with a frequency above 0.0001, which together covered 99% to 99.2% of the repertoires. The TCS score was defined as the ratio of F50 (clonal expansion) to E x V (chaos), calculated using BLOSUM62-based TCRdist between CDR3 peptides within each V-J. Welch's t-statistics and random forest reduced some 510 V-J features to 13, which were used in a naive Bayes classifier (R e1071). Thyroid-blood repertoire similarity was quantified with the Morisita-Horn index. TCRdb applied fastp at Q25 and MiXCR to the public reads, then kept only in-frame beta chains. Each entry is one CDR3 protein sequence, shown with its most common DNA and genes. The V and J calls come from TCRdb's annotation, not from the publication. This sample holds about 840,000 distinct CDR3 sequences; 38% were observed only once. Together, the top ten hold more than 7% of the sample.

Stable Graves' hyperthyroidism was defined as the absence of progression to ophthalmopathy over 18 months of follow-up. Hyperthyroidism patients were newly diagnosed, had a disease duration of under 2 months, and were aged 18 to 65 years. Patients with uncontrolled infections, other autoimmune diseases, pregnancy or lactation were excluded. Clinical symptoms, serum thyroxine and TRAb, thyroid ultrasound, and orbital computed tomography formed the basis for the diagnoses. PBMCs were isolated from about 10 ml of fresh peripheral blood by Ficoll-Paque density gradient centrifugation. Trizol reagent was used to extract total RNA, and RNA quality was then checked on an Agilent 2100 Bioanalyzer. Comment on this clonotype: There is no known antigen for this receptor. No base quality information exists; no much larger clone differs at one position.

The material sequenced was blood. The rearrangement joined TRBV6-5 to TRBJ1-2; there is no confident call for the D gene. This receptor was taken from a man aged 18 to 30 with Graves' hyperthyroidism. The CDR3 region reads CASSYLTLGSANYGYTF. In nucleotide form, the sequence is TGTGCCAGCAGTTACCTAACCCTGGGAAGCGCTAACTATGGCTACACCTTC.